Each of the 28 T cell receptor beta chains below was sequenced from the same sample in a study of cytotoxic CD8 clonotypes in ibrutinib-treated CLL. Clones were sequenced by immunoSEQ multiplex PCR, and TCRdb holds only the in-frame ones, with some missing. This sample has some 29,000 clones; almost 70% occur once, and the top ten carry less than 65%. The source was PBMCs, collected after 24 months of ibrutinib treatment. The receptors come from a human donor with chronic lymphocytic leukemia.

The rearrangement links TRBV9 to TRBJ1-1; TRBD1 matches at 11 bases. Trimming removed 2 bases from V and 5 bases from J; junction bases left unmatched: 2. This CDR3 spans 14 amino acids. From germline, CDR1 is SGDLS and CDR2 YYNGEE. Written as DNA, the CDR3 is TGTGCCAGCAGCGTTGGGACAGGGGGGACTGAAGCTTTCTTT. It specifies CASSVGTGGTEAFF.

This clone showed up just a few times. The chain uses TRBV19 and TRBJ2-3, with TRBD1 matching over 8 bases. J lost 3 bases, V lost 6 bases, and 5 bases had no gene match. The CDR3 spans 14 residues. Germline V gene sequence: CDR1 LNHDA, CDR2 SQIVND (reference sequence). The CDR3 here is CASSKNRGTDTQYF. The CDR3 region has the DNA TGTGCCAGTAGCAAAAACAGGGGGACAGATACGCAGTATTTT.

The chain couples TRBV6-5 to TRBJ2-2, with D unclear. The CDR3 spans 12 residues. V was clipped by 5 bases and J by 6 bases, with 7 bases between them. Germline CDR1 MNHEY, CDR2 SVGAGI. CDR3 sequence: CASSRVAGELFF. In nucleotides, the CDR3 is TGTGCCAGCAGTAGGGTAGCCGGGGAGCTGTTTTTT.

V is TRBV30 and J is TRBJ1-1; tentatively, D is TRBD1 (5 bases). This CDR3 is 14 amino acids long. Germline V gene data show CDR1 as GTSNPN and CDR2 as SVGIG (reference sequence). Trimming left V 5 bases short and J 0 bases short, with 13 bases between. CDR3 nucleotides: TGTGCCTGGGACCTAGGGACTTTGAACACTGAAGCTTTCTTT. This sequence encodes CAWDLGTLNTEAFF.

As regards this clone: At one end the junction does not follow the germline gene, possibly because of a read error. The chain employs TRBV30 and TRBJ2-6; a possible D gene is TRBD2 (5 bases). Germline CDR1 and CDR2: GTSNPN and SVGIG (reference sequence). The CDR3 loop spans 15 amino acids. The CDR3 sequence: CAWGVRDSGANVLTF. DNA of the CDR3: TGTGCCTGGGGTGTTCGGGACTCTGGGGCCAACGTCCTGACTTTC.

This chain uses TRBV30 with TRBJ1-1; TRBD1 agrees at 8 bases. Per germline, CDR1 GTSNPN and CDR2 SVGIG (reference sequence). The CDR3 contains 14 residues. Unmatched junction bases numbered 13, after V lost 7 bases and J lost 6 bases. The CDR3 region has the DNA TGTGCCTCCGAAAGGTACCAGGGGGCTGCTGAAGCTTTCTTT. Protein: CASERYQGAAEAFF.

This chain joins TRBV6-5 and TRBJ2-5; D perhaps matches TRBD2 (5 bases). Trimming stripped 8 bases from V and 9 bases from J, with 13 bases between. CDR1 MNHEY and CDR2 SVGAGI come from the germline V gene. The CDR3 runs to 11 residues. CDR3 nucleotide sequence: TGTGCCAGCGGAAGGTTGGAGGCCCAGTACTTC. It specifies CASGRLEAQYF.

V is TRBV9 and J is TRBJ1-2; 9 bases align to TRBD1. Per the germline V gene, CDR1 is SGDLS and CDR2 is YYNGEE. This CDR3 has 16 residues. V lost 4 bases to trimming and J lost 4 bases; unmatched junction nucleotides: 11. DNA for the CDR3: TGTGCCAGCAGCCCCTTGGGACAGGGCCAACGCTATGGCTACACCTTC. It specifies CASSPLGQGQRYGYTF.

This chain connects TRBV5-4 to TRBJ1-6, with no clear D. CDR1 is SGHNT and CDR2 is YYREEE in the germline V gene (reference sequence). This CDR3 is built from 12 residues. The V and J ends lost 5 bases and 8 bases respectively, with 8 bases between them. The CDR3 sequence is CASSQDYSPLHF. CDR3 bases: TGTGCCAGCAGTCAAGACTATTCACCCCTCCACTTT.

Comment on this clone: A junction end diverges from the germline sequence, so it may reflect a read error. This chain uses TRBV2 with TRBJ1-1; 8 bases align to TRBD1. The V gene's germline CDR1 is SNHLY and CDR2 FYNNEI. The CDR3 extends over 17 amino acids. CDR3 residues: CASSESGRGRGNWRPLF. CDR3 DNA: TGTGCCAGCAGTGAATCGGGCAGGGGGCGTGGTAATTGGCGTCCCCTATTT.

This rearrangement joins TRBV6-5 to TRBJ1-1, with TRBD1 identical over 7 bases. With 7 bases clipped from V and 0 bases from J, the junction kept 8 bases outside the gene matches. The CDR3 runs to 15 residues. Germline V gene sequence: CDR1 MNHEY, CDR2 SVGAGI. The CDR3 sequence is CASIPGGQMNTEAFF. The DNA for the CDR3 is TGTGCCAGCATCCCAGGGGGGCAGATGAACACTGAAGCTTTCTTT.

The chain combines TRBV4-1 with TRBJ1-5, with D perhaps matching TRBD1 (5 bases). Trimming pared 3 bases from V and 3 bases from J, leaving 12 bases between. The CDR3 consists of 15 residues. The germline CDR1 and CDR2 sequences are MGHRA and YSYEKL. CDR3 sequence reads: CASSHPQGPNQPQHF. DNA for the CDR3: TGCGCCAGCAGCCATCCTCAGGGACCCAATCAGCCCCAGCATTTT.

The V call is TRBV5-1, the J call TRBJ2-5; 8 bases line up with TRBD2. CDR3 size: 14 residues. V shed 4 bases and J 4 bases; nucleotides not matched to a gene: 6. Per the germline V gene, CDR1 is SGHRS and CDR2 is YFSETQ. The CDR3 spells CASSPGGGPETQYF. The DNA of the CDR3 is TGCGCCAGCAGCCCCGGGGGGGGCCCAGAGACCCAGTACTTC.

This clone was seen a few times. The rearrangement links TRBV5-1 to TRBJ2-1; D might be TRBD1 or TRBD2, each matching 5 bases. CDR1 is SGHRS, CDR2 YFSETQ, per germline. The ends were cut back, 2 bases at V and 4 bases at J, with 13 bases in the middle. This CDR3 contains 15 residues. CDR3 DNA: TGCGCCAGCAGCTTAGGTGGGGGAAATTACAATGAGCAGTTCTTC. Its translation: CASSLGGGNYNEQFF. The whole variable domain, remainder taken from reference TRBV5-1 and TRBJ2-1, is KAGVTQTPRYLIKTRGQQVTLSCSPISGHRSVSWYQQTPGQGLQFLFEYFSETQRNKGNFPGRFSGRQFSNSRSEMNVSTLELGDSALYLCASSLGGGNYNEQFFGPGTRLTVL.

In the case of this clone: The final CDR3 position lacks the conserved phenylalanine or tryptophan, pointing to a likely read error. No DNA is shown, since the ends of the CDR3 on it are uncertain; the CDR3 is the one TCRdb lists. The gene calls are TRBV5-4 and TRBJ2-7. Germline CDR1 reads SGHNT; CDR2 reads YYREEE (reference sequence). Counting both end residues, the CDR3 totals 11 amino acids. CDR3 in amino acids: CASSGLVRRSP.

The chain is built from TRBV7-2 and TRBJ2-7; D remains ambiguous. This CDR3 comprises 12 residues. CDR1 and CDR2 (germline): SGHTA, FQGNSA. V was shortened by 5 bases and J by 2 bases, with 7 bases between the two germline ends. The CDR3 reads CASSRRTYEQYF. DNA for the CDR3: TGTGCCAGCAGCCGAAGGACCTACGAGCAGTACTTC.

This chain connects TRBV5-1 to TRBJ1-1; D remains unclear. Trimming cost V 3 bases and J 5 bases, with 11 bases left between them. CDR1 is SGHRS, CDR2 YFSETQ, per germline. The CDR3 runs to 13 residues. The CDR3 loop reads CASSYLSITEAFF. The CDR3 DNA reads TGCGCCAGCAGCTACCTCAGTATTACTGAAGCTTTCTTT.

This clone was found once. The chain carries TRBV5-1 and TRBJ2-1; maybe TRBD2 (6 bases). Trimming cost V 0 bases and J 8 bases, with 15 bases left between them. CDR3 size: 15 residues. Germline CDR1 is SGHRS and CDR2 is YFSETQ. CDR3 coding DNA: TGCGCCAGCAGCTTGGTGGGGGGTGCAATGGATGAGCAGTTCTTC. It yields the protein CASSLVGGAMDEQFF.

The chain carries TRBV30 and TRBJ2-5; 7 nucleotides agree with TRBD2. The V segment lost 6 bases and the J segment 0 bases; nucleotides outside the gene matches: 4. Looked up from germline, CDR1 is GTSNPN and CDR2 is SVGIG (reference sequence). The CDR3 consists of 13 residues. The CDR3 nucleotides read TGTGCCTGCAAGCGGGATTACCAAGAGACCCAGTACTTC. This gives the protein CACKRDYQETQYF.

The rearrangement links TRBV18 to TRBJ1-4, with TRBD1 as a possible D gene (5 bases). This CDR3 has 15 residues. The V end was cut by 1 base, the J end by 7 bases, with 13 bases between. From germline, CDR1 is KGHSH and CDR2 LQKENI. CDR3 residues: CASSPRKGQGEKLFF. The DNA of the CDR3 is TGTGCCAGCTCACCACGAAAGGGGCAAGGTGAAAAACTGTTTTTT.

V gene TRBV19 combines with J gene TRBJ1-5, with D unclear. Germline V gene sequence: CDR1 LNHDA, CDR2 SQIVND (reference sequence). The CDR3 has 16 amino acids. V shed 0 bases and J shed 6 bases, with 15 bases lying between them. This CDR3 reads CASSIDLTGVLQPQHF. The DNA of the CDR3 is TGTGCCAGTAGTATAGATCTGACCGGGGTTCTTCAGCCCCAGCATTTT.

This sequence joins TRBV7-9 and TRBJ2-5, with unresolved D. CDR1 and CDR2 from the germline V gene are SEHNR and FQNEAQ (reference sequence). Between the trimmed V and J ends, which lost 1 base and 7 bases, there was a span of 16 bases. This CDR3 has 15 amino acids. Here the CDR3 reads CASSLVEPLKGTQYF. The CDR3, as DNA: TGTGCCAGCAGCTTAGTGGAACCGCTTAAGGGGACCCAGTACTTC. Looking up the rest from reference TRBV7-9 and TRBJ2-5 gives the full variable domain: DTGVSQNPRHKITKRGQNVTFRCDPISEHNRLYWYRQTLGQGPEFLTYFQNEAQLEKSRLLSDRFSAERPKGSFSTLEIQRTEQGDSAMYLCASSLVEPLKGTQYFGPGTRLLVL.

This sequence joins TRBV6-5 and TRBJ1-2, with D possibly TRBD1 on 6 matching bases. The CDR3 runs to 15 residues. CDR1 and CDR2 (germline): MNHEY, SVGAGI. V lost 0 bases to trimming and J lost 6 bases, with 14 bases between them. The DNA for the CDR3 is TGTGCCAGCAGTTACTCGATAAAGGACAGAGATGGCTACACCTTC. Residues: CASSYSIKDRDGYTF.

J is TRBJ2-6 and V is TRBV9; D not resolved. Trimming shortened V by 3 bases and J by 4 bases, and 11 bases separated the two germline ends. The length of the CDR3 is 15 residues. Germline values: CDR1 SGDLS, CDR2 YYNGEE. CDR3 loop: CASSATVSGANVLTF. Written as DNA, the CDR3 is TGTGCCAGCAGCGCGACGGTTTCGGGGGCCAACGTCCTGACTTTC.

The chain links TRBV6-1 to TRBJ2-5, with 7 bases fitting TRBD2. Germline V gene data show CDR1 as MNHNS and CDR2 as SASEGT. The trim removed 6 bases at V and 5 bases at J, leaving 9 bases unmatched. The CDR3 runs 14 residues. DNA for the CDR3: TGTGCCAGCAGCGCCCTTCTAGCGGACGAGACCCAGTACTTC. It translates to CASSALLADETQYF.

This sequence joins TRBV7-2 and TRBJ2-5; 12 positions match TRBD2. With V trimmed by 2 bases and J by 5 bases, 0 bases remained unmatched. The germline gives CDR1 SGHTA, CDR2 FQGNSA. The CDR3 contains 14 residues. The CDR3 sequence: CASSLLAGGETQYF. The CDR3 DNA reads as TGTGCCAGCAGCTTACTAGCGGGAGGGGAGACCCAGTACTTC.

Written as DNA, the CDR3 is TGTGCCAGCAGTTTAGCCAGAAGGAACACTGAAGCTTTCTTT. Its protein product is CASSLARRNTEAFF. The V gene is TRBV28, the J gene TRBJ1-1, with no clear D. Germline V gene sequence: CDR1 MDHEN, CDR2 SYDVKM. Trimming cost V 2 bases and J 1 base, with 8 bases left between them. The CDR3 runs to 14 residues.

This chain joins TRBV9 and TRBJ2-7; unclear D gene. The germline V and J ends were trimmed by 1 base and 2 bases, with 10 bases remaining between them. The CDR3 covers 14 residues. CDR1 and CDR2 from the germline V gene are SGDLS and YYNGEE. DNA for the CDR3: TGTGCCAGCAGCGTACAGGCCGAACCCTACGAGCAGTACTTC. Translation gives CASSVQAEPYEQYF.